Detailed here is one T cell receptor (beta chain). This record comes from a study of blood T cell repertoires in COVID-19. The wider study: COVID-19 samples collected from the United States, Italy and Spain covered acute and convalescent phases. From T cells, B-cell-depleted T cells, or PBMCs came the material, which was cDNA or gDNA.

V lost 6 bases and J 5 bases, leaving 14 bases between the germline ends. CDR1 and CDR2 (germline): SGHKS, YYEKEE (reference sequence). The CDR3 sequence is 13 residues long. Original analysis: The authors estimated nucleated cell counts from reference gene primer amplification. Assay used: immunoSEQ multiplex PCR; TCRdb lists only in-frame clones, some missing. V and J calls and clone size are copied from that table; D and trimming were computed from the DNA. The profile shows 55,000 to 80,000 clones, about 83% of them singletons. The receptor comes from a human donor in a cohort sampled during active COVID-19. The sequenced sample was peripheral blood. The gene calls are TRBV5-5 and TRBJ1-1, with D unclear. CDR3 bases: TGTGCCAGCACCGTGGAAGCCAGGACTGAAGCTTTCTTT. Encoded protein: CASTVEARTEAFF.